The entry below describes one T cell receptor (beta chain). Its antigen specificity is not known. Qualities for individual bases were not recorded, and no much larger clone is one base off. Deletion took 1 base off V and 2 bases off J, with a span of 10 bases between the germline ends. The CDR3 holds 14 amino acids from the cysteine to the phenylalanine. Left in the record is the CDR3 DNA by itself, 42 bases read in frame from the first base. CDR1 DFQATT and CDR2 SNEGSKA were looked up in the germline V gene (reference sequence). The data belong to a study of vaccination and CD4 T cells after COVID-19 (dated by TCRdb to 2022 to 2024). Broadly, across the study: Convalescent patients had a positive SARS-CoV-2 result on nasal swab PCR, and of these patients, nine had mild disease and one had severe disease. Post-vaccine blood samples were obtained a median of around 74 days after the second vaccine dose, with a range of roughly 13 to 250 days. The spike-specific CD4+ TCR repertoire was compared before and after mRNA vaccination in 10 COVID-19 convalescent patients and a handful of infection-naive healthy vaccine recipients. In the convalescent cohort there were six males and four females, among whom were two Hispanic individuals, seven Caucasians, two Asians and one multiracial person. Control cultures received a CEFX viral epitope pool as the positive control, an HIV-1 Nef peptide pool as the negative control, or no peptide. For stimulating the cultures, overlapping spike peptide pools were used, derived from SARS-CoV-2 as well as from the common cold coronaviruses HCoV-NL63, HCoV-OC43 and HCoV-229E. Post-COVID blood samples from convalescent patients were collected a median of approximately 100 days after diagnosis, with a range of roughly 30 to 170 days. Participants got two doses of the Pfizer-BioNTech BNT162b2 vaccine (n=8) or two doses of the Moderna mRNA-1273 vaccine (n=2).

What this sample's treatment or condition label stands for: approximately nine-day PBMC culture with coronavirus spike peptide pools or control peptides (ViraFEST assay). To expand antigen-specific T cells with peptide pools and then pick out the expanded clonotypes through TCR sequencing, the study relied on the ViraFEST assay. The convalescent patients' positive SARS-CoV-2 PCR tests fell between March and December 2020, which was before the Alpha, Beta and Delta variants emerged in the United States. PBMCs were cultured at about 2 million per well in IMDM supplemented with approximately 5.4% human AB serum and around 10 IU/ml IL-2, with roughly 10 ug/ml peptide pools added. On days 3 and 7, half of the culture medium was replaced with fresh IL-2-containing medium. Once the cells had been in culture for roughly 11 days, the EasySep CD4+ T cell isolation kit was used to isolate CD4+ T cells by negative selection. PBMCs were separated from whole blood using Ficoll-Paque Plus gradient centrifugation and then either used fresh or cryopreserved at -140C. In general, triplicate wells were set up for every culture condition.

Results the study describes overall, beyond this receptor: The median count of SARS-CoV-2-reactive clonotypes went up from 20 to 25 after infection to more than 30 after vaccination, although the change was not significant. Relatively few convalescent patients were included in the study, and early timepoints after natural infection were not analyzed. Of the vaccine-specific clones found in convalescent patients, nearly all (304 of 307) were mono-reactive for SARS-CoV-2 spike instead of being cross-reactive with common cold coronaviruses. Among the post-vaccine SARS-CoV-2-reactive clones in convalescent patients, a median approximately 90% showed up only after vaccination, which suggests vaccine-specific priming.

The library was generated by PCR. TCR sequencing of DNA from cultured CD4+ T cells used the Oncomine TCR Beta short-read assay at the Johns Hopkins FTIC core. The QIAamp micro DNA kit was used to extract genomic DNA from the cultured CD4+ T cells. Oncomine TCR Beta libraries from cultured CD4+ T cells were pooled with unique dual indexes and sequenced on an Illumina iSeq 100. On the authors' methods: Non-productive sequences were removed, and CDR3s not starting with C, not ending with F or W, or shorter than 7 amino acids were discarded. The MANAFEST web application identified antigen-specific clonotypes by comparing peptide-stimulated wells against reference wells and other culture wells. To be called positive, a clone needed an FDR below 0.05, an odds ratio above 5, and a productive frequency above 0.1% in at least two of three replicate wells. A clonotype was classed as cross-reactive if the clonotype showed significant expansion both in SARS-CoV-2 spike wells and in at least one common cold coronavirus spike condition. Using R version 3.6.1, CDR3 homology was evaluated through Levenshtein distances (stringdist) along with unrooted phylogenetic trees (ape). TCRdb ran its own pipeline on the public reads, namely fastp trimming at Q25 and MiXCR clone calling, and kept in-frame beta chains. Identical CDR3 proteins give one entry, which carries the most common genes and DNA. V and J calls and clone size were set by TCRdb, not the authors. Present in this sample are under 20,000 distinct CDR3 sequences, around 45% of which were seen just once. 6.5% of the sample goes to the ten largest clones.

Recombination linked TRBV20-1 to TRBJ2-3, and the D gene may be TRBD2, 5 bases matching. The sequencing used CD4+ T cells from blood, cultured in vitro, collected after SARS-CoV-2 vaccination. This clonotype was sampled from a human donor who had recovered from COVID-19. The sequence in DNA is TGCAGTGCTAGAGGGGGAGTCGCCACAGATACGCAGTATTTT. Its protein product is CSARGGVATDTQYF.